This T cell receptor beta chain was recovered during a study of cytomegalovirus exposure and HLA in healthy donors (dated by TCRdb to 2016 to 2017). Study-wide context: An earlier analysis of fewer than 750 of the donors reported about 260 Gb of sequence data and some 110 million unique TCR beta sequences obtained from around 190 million T cells. An early release covering roughly 640 HLA-typed donors comprised 250 to 350 gigabases of sequencing data and about 90 million unique TCR sequences. Of the approximately 400 genotyped donors, 65% to 90% fell in the genetic ancestry cluster associated with self-reported Caucasian donors. The study was designed to test whether signatures of past pathogen exposure could be identified by cataloging public T cell receptors. The study profiled the T cell repertoires of fewer than 850 subjects by immunosequencing and related them to cytomegalovirus serostatus. Besides the first cohort of more than 650 subjects, a separate validation cohort made up of 120 or so different subjects was used. The study combined high-throughput TCR immunosequencing, statistical association of individual TCRs with disease status, and machine learning to predict cytomegalovirus infection status. In a later analysis, previously published TCR beta repertoires from several hundred donors were re-analyzed and high-resolution HLA genotyping was added so that TCR occurrence patterns could be studied. Rather than drawing on any new phenotypic data, the later analysis identified candidate immune exposures from TCR beta sequences and the way those sequences occurred across donors. An earlier analysis of some 500 of the donors applied high-throughput TCR beta sequencing to assess whether each TCR beta V gene segment acted as functional or pseudogenic. Donor age, sex, ethnicity and CMV serostatus were compiled together with the repertoire data. A later genetic analysis took genome-wide SNP genotypes for about three fifths of the 666 donors and used that subset as a discovery cohort. All discovery cohort repertoires had been generated on a single sequencing platform. HLA typing covered class I and class II loci at four-digit resolution. Typing coverage varied by locus: roughly 629-630 donors for A, B, C, DRB1 and DQB1; approximately 520 for DQA1; about 600 for DPA1; 450 to 480 for DPB1. Several DR-DQ haplotypes were treated as single units for association and clustering because of strong linkage in the cohort. On average, 235,054 unique TCR beta nucleotide sequences were sequenced per donor among some 430 genotyped donors of the cohort, with approximately 18% of those sequences being non-productive. The paper's findings and limits, for the study overall: The authors suggested that the approach could potentially be extended to other disease states and immunological phenotypes. An association between a missense DCLRE1C variant and V-gene and J-gene trimming of TCR beta chains was found in a later genetic analysis and replicated in an independent cohort. Because HLA typing was unavailable for some donors at each locus, only the typed subset was used in association tests. Immune exposure information for the cohort was limited to CMV serostatus. The earlier analysis of 587 of the donors excluded some 16 rarely observed V segments, including chromosome 9 orphons, because counts were too low. A group of highly shared sequence variants was considered likely to be a technical artifact of the sequencing pipeline. The cohort was sequenced for TCR beta chains only, and without alpha or paired-chain data the features that could be detected were limited. According to a later analysis, parvovirus B19, influenza, CMV and Epstein-Barr virus appeared linked to several top co-occurrence clusters. A later analysis found that HLA-associated TCR beta chains were more clonally expanded and had lower generation probabilities than equally common non-associated chains. According to a later analysis, TCR association rates differed among HLA loci, with DRB1 alleles showing the most associated TCRs and HLA-C alleles showing the fewest. Most TCR sequences were observed very rarely across donors, whereas some public TCRs were present in many individuals. In the study, around 160 TCR beta chains were listed as associated with cytomegalovirus. Most CMV-associated TCR beta chains appeared to be HLA-restricted in a later analysis, and the HLA associations seemed to be driven largely by CMV exposure. When HLA alleles, especially DR and DQ, strongly co-occurred, TCR associations were difficult to assign to individual alleles. A further reported finding was that TCR beta sequences accurately predicted the HLA-A and HLA-B alleles for most subjects in the first cohort. In a later analysis, 16,951 TCR beta sequences were associated with specific HLA alleles at a false discovery rate of 0.05. In vitro tests confirmed that a few of the cytomegalovirus-associated TCR beta chains recognize cytomegalovirus antigens. Some IMGT-functional V segments, including TRBV6-2 and TRBV6-3, could not be distinguished by the 87-base-pair reads and were therefore excluded. A later genetic analysis reported fewer N-insertions in productive TCRs among donors in an Asian-associated ancestry cluster than the 666-donor mean. Sequencing depth was assumed to be roughly uniform across donors in the presence/absence analyses, though that assumption may not hold. Cytomegalovirus status was reported to be diagnosed by the classifier with high specificity and sensitivity in both the original and validation cohorts. In an earlier analysis of roughly 560 of the donors, most TCR beta V segments were observed in productive rearrangements about 87% or about 30% of the time, broadly matching IMGT annotations. Linkage disequilibrium might explain the correlated functional status among segregating V segments, but an unknown experimental factor could not be excluded.

From a lookup of the germline V gene, CDR1 and CDR2 are SNHLY and FYNNEI. A distance of 15 bases separates the germline ends of V and J, which lose 8 bases and 2 bases respectively. The CDR3 runs 14 amino acids, cysteine and phenylalanine included. The retained sequence is limited to the CDR3, 42 bases, with the frame set at the first base. The receptor library was made with the immunoSEQ multiplex PCR assay. For the multiplex PCR, a mixture combining 60 forward primers for TCR Vbeta segments and 13 reverse primers for TCR Jbeta segments was used. A multiplex PCR assay on genomic DNA amplified the CDR3 region of rearranged TCR beta genes. The Illumina HiSeq System was used to sequence the amplified TCR beta libraries as 87-base-pair reads. In the paper's pipeline: Across the 500 to 750 repertoires, a later analysis counted roughly 77 million unique TCR beta chains, approximately 10 million of which were shared by at least two donors. Raw reads were error-corrected and collapsed into unique sequences with a nearest-neighbor algorithm that merged closely related sequences to remove PCR and sequencing errors. CDR3 sequences were aligned to IMGT reference sequences to assign V, D and J gene segments. For a sequence to be retained, a match of at least six nucleotides was required to both a V gene segment and a J gene segment. Rearrangements were classified as productive when the CDR3 lacked stop codons and remained in frame with V and J, and all other rearrangements were classified as non-productive. Following IMGT convention, CDR3 was defined as the stretch from the second conserved V-encoded cysteine to the conserved J-encoded phenylalanine. In an earlier analysis of around 640 of the donors, sequences lacking an unambiguous match to a single V gene segment were excluded. An earlier analysis of several hundred of the donors called V segments functional above 56.7% productive rearrangements and segregating when the between-donor standard deviation exceeded 5%. A statistical classification framework was developed to diagnose cytomegalovirus status using the catalog of TCR beta chain sequences. In a later analysis, TCR nucleotide sequences were compared against IMGT/GENE-DB human TR gene sequences so that V and J genes could be assigned. A later analysis assigned CDR3 sequences and most-parsimonious VDJ recombination scenarios with the TCRdist pipeline. In a later analysis, each TCR beta chain was defined by its CDR3 amino acid sequence together with its V-gene family, and reads lacking a unique V-gene family were excluded. In a later analysis, 500 to 650 highly shared, low-generation-probability nucleotide sequences were removed to address suspected cross-contamination and a sequencing artifact. In a later analysis, a clonal expansion index for each public chain was calculated from normalized within-repertoire ranks of inferred template counts. In a later analysis, generation probabilities were computed using a VDJ recombination model fitted to out-of-frame rearrangements, and the results were checked against IGoR. In a later analysis, TCR-TCR, TCR-HLA and TCR-CMV co-occurrence was scored with hypergeometric tests, and a repertoire-size bias correction was applied to TCR pairs. To estimate false discovery rates, a later analysis permuted the HLA or CMV assignments 20 times. A later analysis grouped co-occurring TCRs with DBSCAN, adding TCRdist sequence similarity when clustering within HLA-allele-positive subsets. Repertoires with fewer than 30,000 or more than 120,000 public chains were left out of co-occurrence clustering, as were about 5 repertoires with anomalous nucleotide sharing. The table was pulled from immuneACCESS by TCRdb, which kept in-frame rearrangements only. Such tables lose some clones; where checked, under half of the loss comes from unresolved V genes, and the rest has no known cause. The V and J calls and clone size are taken from that table; D and trimming were inferred from the DNA. The sample table shows roughly 90,000 clones, and around three quarters are seen once. Jointly, the top ten make up around 4.3% of the sample.

With regard to this clone: Its binding antigen is unknown. No qualities accompany the bases; no much larger clone lies one base away.

The cohort consisted of 650 to 700 healthy bone marrow donors. At the time of sampling, all cohort members were nominally healthy, though unrecorded immune exposures were likely present. The donor was CMV seropositive and belonged to the group of 250 to 300 seropositive cohort members. Each donor provided a peripheral blood sample, and peripheral blood mononuclear cells were used for TCR beta sequencing. The Qiagen DNeasy Blood Extraction Kit was used to extract genomic DNA from the blood cell samples. Sequencing input: PBMCs. Rearrangement joined TRBV2 to TRBJ2-5; tentative D gene TRBD2, with 6 bases matching. The TCR sequence derives from a middle-aged woman in good health and CMV-seropositive. CDR3 loop: CASQGAGLQETQYF. At the DNA level, the sequence is TGTGCCAGCCAGGGAGCGGGTCTGCAAGAGACCCAGTACTTC.